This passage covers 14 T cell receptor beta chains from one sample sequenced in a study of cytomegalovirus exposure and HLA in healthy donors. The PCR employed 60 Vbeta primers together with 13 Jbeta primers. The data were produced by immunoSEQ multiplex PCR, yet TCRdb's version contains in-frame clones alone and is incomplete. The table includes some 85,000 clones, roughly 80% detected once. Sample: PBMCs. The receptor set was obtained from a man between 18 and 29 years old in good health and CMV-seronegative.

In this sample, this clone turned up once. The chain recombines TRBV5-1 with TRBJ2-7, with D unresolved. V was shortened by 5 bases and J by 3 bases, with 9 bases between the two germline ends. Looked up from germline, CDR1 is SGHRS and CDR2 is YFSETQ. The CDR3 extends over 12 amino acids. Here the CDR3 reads CASRDTGYEQYF. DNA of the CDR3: TGCGCCAGCAGAGATACTGGCTACGAGCAGTACTTC.

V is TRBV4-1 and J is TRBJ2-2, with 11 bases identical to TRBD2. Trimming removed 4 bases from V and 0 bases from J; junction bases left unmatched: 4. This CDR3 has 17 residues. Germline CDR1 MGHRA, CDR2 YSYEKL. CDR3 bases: TGCGCCAGCAGCCGGCTAGCGGGAGGCACGAACACCGGGGAGCTGTTTTTT. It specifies CASSRLAGGTNTGELFF.

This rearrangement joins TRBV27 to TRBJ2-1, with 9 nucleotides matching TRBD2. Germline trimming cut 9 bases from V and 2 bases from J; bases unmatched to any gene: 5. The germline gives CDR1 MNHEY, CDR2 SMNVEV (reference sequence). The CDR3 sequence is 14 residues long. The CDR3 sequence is CASATSGPYNEQFF. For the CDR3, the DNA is TGTGCCAGTGCGACTAGCGGCCCCTACAATGAGCAGTTCTTC.

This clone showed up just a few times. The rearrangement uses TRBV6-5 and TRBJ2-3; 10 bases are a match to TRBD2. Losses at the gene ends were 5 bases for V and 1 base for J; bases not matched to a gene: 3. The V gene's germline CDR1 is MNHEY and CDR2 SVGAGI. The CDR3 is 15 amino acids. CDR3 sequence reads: CASSRGTSGTDTQYF. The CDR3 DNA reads TGTGCCAGCAGTCGTGGGACTAGCGGCACAGATACGCAGTATTTT.

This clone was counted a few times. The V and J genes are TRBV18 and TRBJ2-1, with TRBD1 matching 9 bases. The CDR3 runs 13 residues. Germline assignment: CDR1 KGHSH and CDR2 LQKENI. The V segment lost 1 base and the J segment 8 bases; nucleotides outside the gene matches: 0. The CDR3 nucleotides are TGTGCCAGCTCACCACGGACAGGGGATGAGCAGTTCTTC. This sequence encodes CASSPRTGDEQFF.

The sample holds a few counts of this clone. The CDR3 sequence: CASRPGTAGNTIYF. CDR3 DNA: TGTGCCAGCAGACCAGGGACAGCTGGAAACACCATATATTTT. The rearrangement links TRBV2 to TRBJ1-3, with TRBD1 matching over 7 bases. CDR1 SNHLY and CDR2 FYNNEI come from the germline V gene. J was trimmed by 2 bases and V by 6 bases; bases with no gene match: 4. The length of the CDR3 is 14 residues.

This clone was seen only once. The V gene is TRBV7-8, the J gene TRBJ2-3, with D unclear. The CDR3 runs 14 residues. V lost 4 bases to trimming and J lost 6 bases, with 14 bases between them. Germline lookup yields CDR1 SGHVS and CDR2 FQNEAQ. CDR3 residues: CASSSGRSSDTQYF. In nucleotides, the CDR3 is TGTGCCAGCAGCTCCGGAAGGAGTTCTGATACGCAGTATTTT.

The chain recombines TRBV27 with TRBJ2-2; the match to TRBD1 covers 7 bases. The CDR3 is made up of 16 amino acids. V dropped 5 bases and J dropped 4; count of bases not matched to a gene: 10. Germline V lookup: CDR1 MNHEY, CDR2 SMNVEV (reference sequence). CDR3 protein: CASSIYYRGGTGELFF. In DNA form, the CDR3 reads TGTGCCAGCAGTATATACTACAGGGGTGGCACCGGGGAGCTGTTTTTT.

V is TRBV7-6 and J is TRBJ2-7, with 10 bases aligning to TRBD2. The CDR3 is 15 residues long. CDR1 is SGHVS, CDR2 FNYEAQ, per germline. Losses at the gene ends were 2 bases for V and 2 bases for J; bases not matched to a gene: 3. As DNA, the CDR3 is TGTGCCAGCAGCTTATCAGCGGGGGGGACCTACGAGCAGTACTTC. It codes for CASSLSAGGTYEQYF. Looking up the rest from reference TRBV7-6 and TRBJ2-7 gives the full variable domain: GAGVSQSPRYKVTKRGQDVALRCDPISGHVSLYWYRQALGQGPEFLTYFNYEAQQDKSGLPNDRFSAERPEGSISTLTIQRTEQRDSAMYRCASSLSAGGTYEQYFGPGTRLTVT.

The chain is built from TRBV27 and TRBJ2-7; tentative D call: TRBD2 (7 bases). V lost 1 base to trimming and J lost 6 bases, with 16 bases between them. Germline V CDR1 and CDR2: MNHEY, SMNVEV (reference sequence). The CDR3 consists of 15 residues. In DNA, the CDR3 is TGTGCCAGCAGTTTATGGGCGGGGGCAGGTGGCGAGCAGTACTTC. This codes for CASSLWAGAGGEQYF.

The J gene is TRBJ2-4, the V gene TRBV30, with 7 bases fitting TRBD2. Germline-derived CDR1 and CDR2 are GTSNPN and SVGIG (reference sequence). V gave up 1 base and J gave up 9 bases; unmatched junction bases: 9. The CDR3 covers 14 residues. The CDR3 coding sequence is TGTGCCTGGAGTGGCTCGCGGGAGAGCGCCATTCAGTACTTC. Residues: CAWSGSRESAIQYF.

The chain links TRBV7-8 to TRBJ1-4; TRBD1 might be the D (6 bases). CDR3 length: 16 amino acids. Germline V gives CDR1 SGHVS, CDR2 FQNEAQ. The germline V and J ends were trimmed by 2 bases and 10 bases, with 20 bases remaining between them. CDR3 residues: CASSLLESGTMGKLFF. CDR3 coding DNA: TGTGCCAGCAGCTTATTGGAATCCGGGACAATGGGAAAACTGTTTTTT.

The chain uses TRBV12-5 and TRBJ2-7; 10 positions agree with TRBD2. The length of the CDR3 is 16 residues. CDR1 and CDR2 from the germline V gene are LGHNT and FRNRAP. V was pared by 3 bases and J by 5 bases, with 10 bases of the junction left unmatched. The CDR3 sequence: CASGFWASGRVNEQYF. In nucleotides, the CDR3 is TGTGCTAGTGGTTTCTGGGCTAGCGGGAGAGTCAACGAGCAGTACTTC.

CDR3 sequence (DNA): TGTGCCAGCTCACCCCGACTAGCGGGCCCCTACGAGCAGTACTTC. Translation: CASSPRLAGPYEQYF. This chain uses TRBV18 with TRBJ2-7, with TRBD2 matching over 10 bases. This CDR3 contains 15 residues. CDR1 and CDR2 from the germline V gene are KGHSH and LQKENI. The V gene end was trimmed by 3 bases and the J gene end by 2 bases; junction bases not matched to a gene: 4.